Presented here are 22 T cell receptor beta chains from one specimen sequenced in a study of graft-versus-host responses after intestinal transplantation. Produced via immunoSEQ multiplex PCR; TCRdb's table is partial and in-frame only. The sample lists about 40,000 clones; 91% were seen once. The sequenced sample was PBMCs, obtained approximately 320 days after intestinal transplant. The source is a human patient who received an intestinal transplant, so some T cells may come from the graft donor.

This clone was counted once. The chain recombines TRBV6-5 with TRBJ2-3, with no clear D. Trimming left V 4 bases short and J 5 bases short, with 4 bases between. Germline V CDR1 and CDR2: MNHEY, SVGAGI. This CDR3 spans 11 amino acids. CDR3 bases: TGTGCCAGCAGTTCTGTAGATACGCAGTATTTT. Translated: CASSSVDTQYF.

V and J are TRBV28 and TRBJ2-1, with D perhaps given as TRBD1 or TRBD2 (5 bases each). V was clipped by 2 bases and J by 7 bases, with 18 bases between them. Germline CDR1 and CDR2: MDHEN and SYDVKM. This CDR3 is 16 amino acids long. The CDR3 region has the DNA TGTGCCAGCAGTTTAATAGGGGACCTGCTTGTAAATGAGCAGTTCTTC. Translated, it gives CASSLIGDLLVNEQFF.

This chain connects TRBV6-6 to TRBJ2-2, with a weak D call TRBD1 (6 bases). From germline, CDR1 is MNHNY and CDR2 SVGAGI (reference sequence). Trimming stripped 6 bases from V and 2 bases from J, with 13 bases between. This CDR3 is built from 15 residues. CDR3 residues: CASRRVQGNTGELFF. The CDR3 DNA is TGTGCCAGCAGAAGAGTACAGGGTAACACCGGGGAGCTGTTTTTT.

The V and J genes are TRBV2 and TRBJ2-3, with D perhaps assigned TRBD1 or TRBD2 (5 bases each). The V and J ends lost 6 bases and 1 base respectively, with 11 bases between them. The germline CDR1 and CDR2 sequences are SNHLY and FYNNEI. The CDR3 has 14 residues. The CDR3 DNA reads TGTGCCAGCAGGGGTTCGGGGCGCACAGATACGCAGTATTTT. This codes for CASRGSGRTDTQYF.

The chain links TRBV21-1 to TRBJ2-5; the listed D gene, TRBD2, was not tested against the DNA. TRBV21-1 is noted as a pseudogene. The length of the CDR3 is 17 residues. For the CDR3, the DNA is TGTGCCAGCAGATCGGTTCTAGGCTACACTTTCTCTGAGACCCAGTACTTC. Residues: CASRSVLGYTFSETQYF.

The gene calls are TRBV2 and TRBJ1-6, with D possibly matching TRBD1 (6 bases). Germline V CDR1 and CDR2: SNHLY, FYNNEI. The ends were cut back, 0 bases at V and 4 bases at J, with 16 bases in the middle. CDR3 length equals 18 residues. CDR3 DNA sequence: TGTGCCAGCAGTGAAGCGCTTATTGGGGGCGGGTATAATTCACCCCTCCACTTT. The encoded protein is CASSEALIGGGYNSPLHF.

This chain's CDR3 is CASSVGPSNEQYF. CDR3 nucleotides: TGTGCCAGCAGCGTAGGCCCTAGCAACGAGCAGTACTTC. The rearrangement links TRBV9 to TRBJ2-7, with D maybe TRBD2 (5 bases). Trimming shortened V by 0 bases and J by 5 bases, and 9 bases separated the two germline ends. CDR1 is SGDLS and CDR2 is YYNGEE in the germline V gene. The length of the CDR3 is 13 residues.

The chain has TRBV6-4 and TRBJ2-3; 10 nucleotides line up with TRBD1. Germline-derived CDR1 and CDR2 are MRHNA and SNTAGT. V lost 2 bases, J lost 1 base, and 0 bases stayed unmatched. CDR3 length: 15 amino acids. The CDR3: CASSDGTGGTDTQYF. The CDR3 region has the DNA TGTGCCAGCAGTGACGGGACAGGGGGCACAGATACGCAGTATTTT.

This clone has a single count. This chain links TRBV9 with TRBJ1-6, with TRBD1 as a possible D gene (5 bases). CDR1 is SGDLS, CDR2 YYNGEE, per germline. The CDR3 contains 15 residues. The V gene lost 4 bases and the J gene lost 5 bases, with 13 bases spanning the gap. The CDR3 DNA reads TGTGCCAGCAGCCCCCGGGACGGAGATAATTCACCCCTCCACTTT. Translation: CASSPRDGDNSPLHF.

The J gene is TRBJ1-1, the V gene TRBV9; tentatively, D is TRBD1 (5 bases). In germline, CDR1 is SGDLS, CDR2 YYNGEE. Trimming took 0 bases from V and 1 from J, leaving 13 bases between them. The CDR3 covers 16 residues. CDR3 in DNA: TGTGCCAGCAGCGTAGTAGCCCCTACAGGGAACACTGAAGCTTTCTTT. As protein: CASSVVAPTGNTEAFF.

The chain joins TRBV6-4 to TRBJ1-2; 11 bases are shared with TRBD1. Germline CDR1 and CDR2: MRHNA and SNTAGT. The CDR3 is made up of 18 amino acids. J gave up 6 bases and V 3 bases, and 15 bases lay outside the gene matches. CDR3 coding DNA: TGTGCCAGCAGTGATTACCCCCGGACAGGGGGCCTTGTAGATGGCTACACCTTC. Encoded protein: CASSDYPRTGGLVDGYTF.

The chain is built from TRBV9 and TRBJ2-1, with D possibly TRBD1 on 6 matching bases. Trimming removed 3 bases from V and 4 bases from J, with 8 bases in between. CDR1 and CDR2 from the germline V gene are SGDLS and YYNGEE. The CDR3 sequence is 13 residues long. The CDR3 spells CASSEQGYNEQFF. The CDR3, as DNA: TGTGCCAGCAGCGAACAGGGTTACAATGAGCAGTTCTTC.

As concerns this clone: The same CDR3 arises from other DNA sequences in this sample as well. The chain joins TRBV6-6 to TRBJ1-1; D gene uncertain. In germline, CDR1 is MNHNY, CDR2 SVGAGI (reference sequence). This CDR3 region has 13 residues. V was pared by 0 bases and J by 4 bases, with 6 bases between. The CDR3 is CASSYSVGTEAFF. CDR3 DNA: TGTGCCAGCAGTTACTCGGTCGGCACTGAAGCTTTCTTT.

The V gene is TRBV30, the J gene TRBJ2-7, with TRBD1 matching 11 bases. The CDR3 is 12 residues long. Germline CDR1 reads GTSNPN; CDR2 reads SVGIG (reference sequence). Unmatched junction bases numbered 1, after V lost 5 bases and J lost 4 bases. In nucleotides, the CDR3 is TGTGCCTGGGGACAGGGGGCATACGAGCAGTACTTC. Translating it yields CAWGQGAYEQYF.

The chain carries TRBV28 and TRBJ1-5; maybe TRBD1 (5 bases). Germline V lookup: CDR1 MDHEN, CDR2 SYDVKM. The CDR3 covers 14 residues. Trimming took 3 bases from V and 7 from J, leaving 13 bases between them. As DNA, the CDR3 is TGTGCCAGCAGTTTTGGGCAGGGTGGACAGCCCCAGCATTTT. It specifies CASSFGQGGQPQHF.

The chain carries TRBV5-1 and TRBJ2-2; D possibly corresponds to TRBD1 (5 bases). Per germline, CDR1 SGHRS and CDR2 YFSETQ. Deletions cut 0 bases from V and 7 bases from J, with 10 bases between. The CDR3 is 14 residues long. This CDR3 reads CASSLGVRDGELFF. CDR3 sequence (DNA): TGCGCCAGCAGCTTGGGAGTCAGGGACGGGGAGCTGTTTTTT. The full variable domain, in which reference TRBV5-1 and TRBJ2-2 provide the parts outside the CDR3, is KAGVTQTPRYLIKTRGQQVTLSCSPISGHRSVSWYQQTPGQGLQFLFEYFSETQRNKGNFPGRFSGRQFSNSRSEMNVSTLELGDSALYLCASSLGVRDGELFFGEGSRLTVL.

This clone was counted once. This chain joins TRBV6-1 and TRBJ2-7; a possible D gene is TRBD1 (6 bases). Trimming took 1 base from V and 6 from J, leaving 7 bases between them. Germline V gene data show CDR1 as MNHNS and CDR2 as SASEGT. CDR3 size: 12 residues. The CDR3 protein is CASSEDRAEQYF. The CDR3 nucleotides are TGTGCCAGCAGTGAAGACAGGGCCGAGCAGTACTTC.

This CDR3 is CASSLMTGAYYEQYF. DNA for the CDR3: TGTGCCAGCAGCTTAATGACAGGGGCTTACTACGAGCAGTACTTC. The gene calls are TRBV11-2 and TRBJ2-7; 8 bases are a match to TRBD1. Trimming took 2 bases from V and 3 from J; bases not matched to a gene: 6. The CDR3 spans 15 residues. CDR1 and CDR2 (germline): SGHAT, FQNNGV.

The CDR3 nucleotides read TGTGCCAGCAGTTACTCGAAGGGGTTGAGCACTGAAGCTTTCTTT. Translation gives CASSYSKGLSTEAFF. This chain uses TRBV6-5 with TRBJ1-1, with D perhaps matching TRBD1 (5 bases). The germline CDR1 and CDR2 sequences are MNHEY and SVGAGI. Trimming left V 0 bases short and J 4 bases short, with 12 bases between. The CDR3 consists of 15 residues.

Of note for this clone: This specimen includes other DNA sequences encoding the same CDR3. The chain has TRBV29-1 and TRBJ2-2; 10 bases are shared with TRBD1. The ends lost 6 bases at V and 5 bases at J; junction bases unmatched: 0. The CDR3 contains 12 residues. Germline CDR1 and CDR2: SQVTM and ANQGSEA. For the CDR3, the DNA is TGCAGCGTGGGACAGGGGACCGGGGAGCTGTTTTTT. It yields the protein CSVGQGTGELFF.

This clone was detected only once. This chain uses TRBV7-2 with TRBJ2-5; 7 bases fit TRBD1. The V and J ends lost 3 bases and 11 bases, in that order; junction bases with no gene match: 6. Germline values: CDR1 SGHTA, CDR2 FQGNSA. The CDR3 runs 12 residues. CDR3 DNA sequence: TGTGCCAGCAGCTTGACAGGGTGGGAGCAGTACTTC. Translating it yields CASSLTGWEQYF. Filled out from reference TRBV7-2 and TRBJ2-5, the complete variable domain reads GAGVSQSPSNKVTEKGKDVELRCDPISGHTALYWYRQSLGQGLEFLIYFQGNSAPDKSGLPSDRFSAERTGGSVSTLTIQRTQQEDSAVYLCASSLTGWEQYFGPGTRLLVL.

This chain joins TRBV2 and TRBJ1-1, with no clear D. The V end was cut by 2 bases, the J end by 1 base, with 8 bases between. The CDR3 is made up of 14 amino acids. Germline V gives CDR1 SNHLY, CDR2 FYNNEI. CDR3 nucleotide sequence: TGTGCCAGCAGTGAACGGACCCAGAACACTGAAGCTTTCTTT. Amino acid sequence: CASSERTQNTEAFF.